This TCR beta chain was identified in a study of cytomegalovirus exposure and HLA in healthy donors (dated by TCRdb to 2016 to 2017). Notes on the research overall: In an earlier analysis of some 610 of the donors, 276 Gb of sequence data and 117 million unique TCR beta sequences from approximately 180 million T cells were reported. An early release covering roughly 580 HLA-typed donors comprised 300 to 350 gigabases of sequencing data and 65 million to 100 million unique TCR sequences. The genetic ancestry cluster associated with self-reported Caucasian donors included 70% to 85% of the approximately 400 genotyped donors. The study aimed to test whether cataloging public T cell receptors could reveal signatures of past pathogen exposure. The study profiled the T cell repertoires of approximately 700 subjects by immunosequencing and related them to cytomegalovirus serostatus. A separate validation cohort of roughly 130 different subjects was used in addition to the roughly 640-subject first cohort. To predict cytomegalovirus infection status, the study brought together high-throughput TCR immunosequencing, statistical association of individual TCRs with disease status, and machine learning. In a later analysis, previously published TCR beta repertoires from several hundred donors were re-analyzed and high-resolution HLA genotyping was added so that TCR occurrence patterns could be studied. The later analysis used no new phenotypic data to find candidate immune exposures, relying instead on TCR beta sequences and their occurrence across donors. In an earlier analysis of roughly 600 of the donors, high-throughput TCR beta sequencing was used to judge whether each TCR beta V gene segment behaved as functional or pseudogenic. Donor age, sex, ethnicity and CMV serostatus were compiled together with the repertoire data. A later genetic analysis used genome-wide SNP genotypes for about 65% of the roughly 700 donors, treating that subset as a discovery cohort. All discovery cohort repertoires had been generated using a single sequencing platform. Both class I and class II loci were covered by HLA typing, at four-digit resolution. Typing coverage varied by locus: roughly 620-640 donors for A, B, C, DRB1 and DQB1; approximately 560 for DQA1; about 600 for DPA1; approximately 490 for DPB1. Roughly 5 DR-DQ haplotypes were handled as single units for association and clustering, since linkage in the cohort was strong. Among a few hundred genotyped donors of the cohort, an average of approximately 240,000 unique TCR beta nucleotide sequences were sequenced per donor, about a sixth of them non-productive. The paper's findings and limits, for the study overall: Cytomegalovirus status was reported to be diagnosed by the classifier with high specificity and sensitivity in both the original and validation cohorts. In a later genetic analysis, fewer N-insertions in productive TCRs were reported among donors in an Asian-associated ancestry cluster than the 666-donor mean. In an earlier analysis of approximately 600 of the donors, most TCR beta V segments were observed in productive rearrangements about 90% or about 30% of the time, broadly matching IMGT annotations. Because some donors lacked HLA typing at each locus, the association tests relied only on the typed subset. A few of the identified cytomegalovirus-associated TCR beta chains were confirmed in vitro to be specific for cytomegalovirus antigens. In a later analysis, HLA-associated TCR beta chains showed more clonal expansion and lower generation probabilities than non-associated chains that were equally common. V-gene and J-gene trimming of TCR beta chains was associated with a missense DCLRE1C variant in a later genetic analysis, and the association was replicated in an independent cohort. A later analysis found that most CMV-associated TCR beta chains appeared HLA-restricted, with HLA associations seemingly driven largely by CMV exposure. Presence/absence analyses assumed roughly uniform sequencing depth across donors, an assumption that may not hold. Several of the top co-occurrence clusters appeared to be linked to parvovirus B19, influenza, CMV and Epstein-Barr virus, according to a later analysis. The study gave a list of about 160 TCR beta chains associated with cytomegalovirus. It was suggested by the authors that the approach could potentially be generalized to other disease states and immunological phenotypes. A cluster of highly shared sequence variants was judged likely to be a technical artifact of the sequencing pipeline. Linkage disequilibrium might explain the correlated functional status among segregating V segments, but an unknown experimental factor could not be excluded. When HLA alleles, especially DR and DQ, strongly co-occurred, TCR associations were difficult to assign to individual alleles. Because the 87-base-pair reads could not distinguish some IMGT-functional V segments, including TRBV6-2 and TRBV6-3, those segments were excluded. Most TCR sequences were observed very rarely across donors, whereas some public TCRs were present in many individuals. Immune exposure information for the cohort was limited to CMV serostatus. Specific HLA alleles were associated with over 15,000 TCR beta sequences at a false discovery rate of 0.05 in a later analysis. A further reported finding was that TCR beta sequences accurately predicted the HLA-A and HLA-B alleles for most subjects in the first cohort. Only TCR beta chains were sequenced in this cohort, and the absence of alpha or paired-chain data limited detectable features. The earlier analysis of approximately 540 of the donors excluded 15 to 20 rarely observed V segments, including chromosome 9 orphons, because counts were too low. According to a later analysis, TCR association rates differed among HLA loci, with DRB1 alleles showing the most associated TCRs and HLA-C alleles showing the fewest.

About this clone: Its binding antigen is unknown. Its ends do not fully match the called genes, so a read error is possible.

The germline V gene (reference sequence) yields SEHNR for CDR1 and FQNEAQ for CDR2. Its CDR3 holds 14 amino acids, cysteine through phenylalanine. This entry keeps only the CDR3 DNA: 42 bases, framed from base 1. Preparation of the library involved the immunoSEQ multiplex PCR assay. A mixture of 60 forward primers for TCR Vbeta segments and 13 reverse primers for TCR Jbeta segments was used in the multiplex PCR. A multiplex PCR assay on genomic DNA amplified the CDR3 region of rearranged TCR beta genes. The amplified TCR beta libraries were sequenced on the Illumina HiSeq System as 87-base-pair reads. Per the source publication's procedure: A later analysis counted some 80 million unique TCR beta chains across the 550 to 700 repertoires, and some 11 million of these chains were shared by at least two donors. To remove PCR and sequencing errors, raw reads were error-corrected and collapsed into unique sequences using a nearest-neighbor algorithm that merged closely related sequences. To assign V, D and J gene segments, CDR3 sequences were aligned to IMGT reference sequences. For a sequence to be retained, a match of at least six nucleotides to both a V gene segment and a J gene segment was required. Rearrangements were called productive when the CDR3 lacked stop codons and stayed in frame with V and J; all others were non-productive. Following IMGT convention, CDR3 was defined as the stretch from the second conserved V-encoded cysteine up to the conserved J-encoded phenylalanine. The earlier analysis of some 600 of the donors excluded sequences that lacked an unambiguous match to a single V gene segment. In an earlier analysis of around 600 of the donors, V segments were called functional above 56.7% productive rearrangements and were called segregating when the between-donor standard deviation exceeded 5%. A statistical classification framework was built to diagnose cytomegalovirus status from the catalog of TCR beta chain sequences. V and J gene assignment, in a later analysis, came from comparing TCR nucleotide sequences with IMGT/GENE-DB human TR gene sequences. The TCRdist pipeline was used in a later analysis to assign CDR3 sequences and most-parsimonious VDJ recombination scenarios. In a later analysis, every TCR beta chain was defined by the combination of its CDR3 amino acid sequence and its V-gene family, and reads without a unique V-gene family were dropped. As a way to deal with suspected cross-contamination and a sequencing artifact, a later analysis dropped roughly 620 nucleotide sequences that were highly shared and had low generation probability. In a later analysis, a clonal expansion index for each public chain was calculated from normalized within-repertoire ranks of inferred template counts. Generation probabilities in a later analysis came from a VDJ recombination model fitted to out-of-frame rearrangements, and those results were checked against IGoR. In a later analysis, hypergeometric tests were used to score TCR-TCR, TCR-HLA and TCR-CMV co-occurrence, with a repertoire-size bias correction applied to TCR pairs. False discovery rates were estimated in a later analysis by permuting HLA or CMV assignments 20 times. A later analysis grouped co-occurring TCRs with DBSCAN, adding TCRdist sequence similarity when clustering within HLA-allele-positive subsets. For co-occurrence clustering, repertoires with fewer than 30,000 or more than 120,000 public chains were excluded, along with 5 or 6 repertoires with anomalous nucleotide sharing. Drawn from immuneACCESS, this table holds only the in-frame rearrangements with V and J called that TCRdb kept. Clones are partly lost; checked studies trace under half to an unresolved V gene and leave the rest unexplained. V and J calls and clone size are as listed in that table; D and trimming were resolved from the DNA. This sample holds about 180,000 clones; about 80% were observed only once. 2% to 2.5% of the sample belongs to the ten largest clones.

The cohort comprised 550 to 700 healthy bone marrow donors. At the time of sampling, every cohort member was nominally healthy, though immune exposures that went unrecorded were likely present. The donor tested CMV seronegative and was one of the 352 seronegative cohort members. A peripheral blood sample was provided by each donor, and peripheral blood mononuclear cells were used for TCR beta sequencing. Genomic DNA extraction from the blood cell samples was performed with the Qiagen DNeasy Blood Extraction Kit. The source material was PBMCs. The chain is assembled from TRBV7-9 and TRBJ2-5, and 7 bases in between align with TRBD2. The receptor was isolated from a man between 60 and 75 years old in good health and CMV-seronegative. The CDR3 reads CSSSYGLEVETQYF. The nucleotides are TGTTCCAGCAGCTACGGACTAGAAGTGGAGACCCAGTACTTC.